The present entry profiles one T cell receptor beta chain with its context. In the original processing: Quantification of nucleated cells was approximated via reference gene primer amplification. Sequencing used immunoSEQ multiplex PCR; TCRdb keeps in-frame clones, though not all of them. The V and J calls and the clone size are those of that table, but D and trimming were determined from the DNA. The sample lists 95,000 to 100,000 clones, around 87% occurring once. The trim removed 3 bases at V and 3 bases at J, leaving 12 bases unmatched. The CDR3 loop spans 17 amino acids. Looked up from germline, CDR1 is DFQATT and CDR2 is SNEGSKA (reference sequence). This sample is part of a study of blood T cell repertoires in COVID-19.

The specimen was peripheral blood. The chain carries TRBV20-1 and TRBJ1-1, with 11 positions matching TRBD1. This clonotype originated in a young woman with acute or convalescent COVID-19. DNA for the CDR3: TGCAGTGCTAGTCCCCCCCCTGGACAGGGGGCGGACACTGAAGCTTTCTTT. It is translated as CSASPPPGQGADTEAFF.